One TCR beta chain is described in this entry. Its antigen remains unknown. The sample is drawn from a study of T cell responses to AZD1222 COVID-19 vaccine. Points from the study as a whole: White British donors predominated, females outnumbered males, and clonal diversity was possibly underestimated. The number of AZD1222 recipients seropositive at baseline was only six. Repertoires were obtained only post-peak T cell response.

Generated by immunoSEQ multiplex PCR, the TCRdb table keeps only in-frame clones and is missing some. The table records roughly 130,000 clones, approximately 85% of them present only once. Unmatched junction bases numbered 5, after V lost 6 bases and J lost 10 bases. CDR3 size: 13 residues. Germline CDR1 reads MDHEN; CDR2 reads SYDVKM. The clonotype originates from an adult in good health. The sequences come from peripheral blood, collected on day 0 of MenACWY control vaccination. The chain is built from TRBV28 and TRBJ1-6, with 8 bases lining up with TRBD1. CDR3 sequence reads: CASRDRVASPLHF. DNA of the CDR3: TGTGCCAGCAGGGACAGGGTGGCCTCACCCCTCCACTTT.